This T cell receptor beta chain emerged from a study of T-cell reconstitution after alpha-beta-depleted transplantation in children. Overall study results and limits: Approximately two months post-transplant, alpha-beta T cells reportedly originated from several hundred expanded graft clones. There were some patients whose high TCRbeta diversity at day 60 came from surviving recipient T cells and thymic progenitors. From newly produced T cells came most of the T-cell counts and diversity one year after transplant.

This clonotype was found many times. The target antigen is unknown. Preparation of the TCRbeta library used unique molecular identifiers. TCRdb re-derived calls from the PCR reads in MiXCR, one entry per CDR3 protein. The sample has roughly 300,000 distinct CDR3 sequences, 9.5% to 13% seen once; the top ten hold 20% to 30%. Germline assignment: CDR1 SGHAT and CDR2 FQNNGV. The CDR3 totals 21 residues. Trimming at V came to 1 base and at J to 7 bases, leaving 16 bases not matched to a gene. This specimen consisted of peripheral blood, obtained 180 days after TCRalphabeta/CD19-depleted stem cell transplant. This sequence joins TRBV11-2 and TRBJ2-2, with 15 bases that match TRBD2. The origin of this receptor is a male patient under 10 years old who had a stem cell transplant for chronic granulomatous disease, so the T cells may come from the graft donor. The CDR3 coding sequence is TGTGCCAGCAGCTTAGTTAGGTGGAGGACTAGCGGGAGGGCCCAAGGCGGGGAGCTGTTTTTT. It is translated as CASSLVRWRTSGRAQGGELFF.